This T cell receptor beta chain was profiled in a study of T cell repertoires in ileal Crohn's disease. This sample's time point: proximal margin of the surgical specimen (macroscopically non-inflamed). Note on this clone: What it binds is not known.

Repertoires were generated with immunoSEQ multiplex PCR, while TCRdb's copy carries only in-frame clones and drops some. The sample yields roughly 1,000 clones, about 82% seen once. Findings of the study overall: Active smokers at surgery had more clonal expansions than non-smokers.

This CDR3 has 13 residues. Germline V CDR1 and CDR2: SGHVS, FNYEAQ. V was shortened by 4 bases and J by 4 bases, with 9 bases between the two germline ends. The chain is built from TRBV7-6 and TRBJ2-3, with D perhaps TRBD2 (5 bases). Specimen: ileal tissue. The source is an adult with Crohn's disease. This chain's CDR3 is CASSSSGPDTQYF. DNA of the CDR3: TGTGCCAGCAGCTCCAGCGGTCCAGATACGCAGTATTTT.